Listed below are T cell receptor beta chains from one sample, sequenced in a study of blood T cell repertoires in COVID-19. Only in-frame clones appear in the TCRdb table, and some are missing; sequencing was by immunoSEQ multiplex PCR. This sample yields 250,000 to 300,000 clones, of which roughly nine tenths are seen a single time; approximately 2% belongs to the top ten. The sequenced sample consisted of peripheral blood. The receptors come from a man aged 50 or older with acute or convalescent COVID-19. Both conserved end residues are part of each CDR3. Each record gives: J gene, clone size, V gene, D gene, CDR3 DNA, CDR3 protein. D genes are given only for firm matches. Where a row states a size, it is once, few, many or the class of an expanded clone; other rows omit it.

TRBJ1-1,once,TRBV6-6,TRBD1,TGTGCCAGCGGAGACAGGGCTCGCGGGACTGAAGCTTTCTTT,CASGDRARGTEAFF
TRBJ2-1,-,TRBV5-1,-,TGCGCCAGCAGCTCTCAGTATGAGCAGTTCTTC,CASSSQYEQFF
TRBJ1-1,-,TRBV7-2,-,TGTGCCAGCAGCTTAGGGGCAGGGGCTGTCTTT,CASSLGAGAVF
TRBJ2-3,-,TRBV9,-,TGTGCCAGCAGCGTAGGGTGGAGGGGCACAGATACGCAGTATTTT,CASSVGWRGTDTQYF
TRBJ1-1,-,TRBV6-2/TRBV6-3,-,TGTGCCAGCAGTTACTTTCCGGGTCAGAACACTGAAGCTTTCTTT,CASSYFPGQNTEAFF
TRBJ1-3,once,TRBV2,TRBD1,TGTGCCAGCAGGCTCCCGGGACAGGGTAAACCTGGAAACACCATATATTTT,CASRLPGQGKPGNTIYF
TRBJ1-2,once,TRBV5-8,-,TGTGCCAGCAGCTTTCGGGGTGGCAATGGCTACACCTTC,CASSFRGGNGYTF
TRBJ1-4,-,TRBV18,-,TGTGCCAGCTCACCACGGACAGCGGATAATGAAAAACTGTTTTTT,CASSPRTADNEKLFF
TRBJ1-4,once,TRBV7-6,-,TGTGCCAGCAGCTTTAACCCCACGGGGGATGAAAAACTGTTTTTT,CASSFNPTGDEKLFF
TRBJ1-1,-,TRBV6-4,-,TGTGCCAGCAGTGAGTGGCCGGCGGACATGAACACTGAAGCTTTCTTT,CASSEWPADMNTEAFF
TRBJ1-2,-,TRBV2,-,TGTGCCAGCAGTGAATACCGGGGGTATGGCTACACCTTC,CASSEYRGYGYTF
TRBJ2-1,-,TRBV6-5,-,TGTGCCAGCAGTACGGGCACTAGGAATGAGCAGTTCTTC,CASSTGTRNEQFF
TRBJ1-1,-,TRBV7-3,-,TGTGCCAGCAGCTTAAGAGGTTTGAACACTGAAGCTTTCTTT,CASSLRGLNTEAFF
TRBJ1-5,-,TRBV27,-,TGTGCCAGCAGCAAGGGCGGGTGGCAGGTCGGGCCCCAGCATTTT,CASSKGGWQVGPQHF
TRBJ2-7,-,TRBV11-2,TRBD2,TGTGCCAGCAGCCCACTAGCGGGGGGCTCCTACGAGCAGTACTTC,CASSPLAGGSYEQYF
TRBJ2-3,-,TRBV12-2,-,TGTGCAAGTCGCACCCCCCGTCCCATAGACAGGGAAGGCACAGATACGCAGTATTTT,CASRTPRPIDREGTDTQYF
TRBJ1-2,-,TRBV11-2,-,TGTGCCAGCAGCTTAGTGGCGGGCTATGGCTACACCTTC,CASSLVAGYGYTF
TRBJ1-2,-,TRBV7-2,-,TGTGCCAGCAGCCCCCCGCAACAGTCCTATGGCTACACCTTC,CASSPPQQSYGYTF
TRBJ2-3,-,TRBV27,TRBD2,TGTGCCAGCAGTTTTCGGGGGAGGGGTACGCAGTATTTT,CASSFRGRGTQYF
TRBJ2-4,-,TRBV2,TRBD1,TGTGCCAGCAGACTTGACAGGGAAAACATTCAGTACTTC,CASRLDRENIQYF
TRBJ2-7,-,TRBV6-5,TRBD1,TGTGCCAGCAGTCGCGACAGGGTCCACGAGCAGTACTTC,CASSRDRVHEQYF
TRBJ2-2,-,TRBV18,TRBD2,TGTGCCAGCTCACCGACTAGCGGGGGCGACGGGGAGCTGTTTTTT,CASSPTSGGDGELFF
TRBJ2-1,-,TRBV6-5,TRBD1,TGTGCCAGCAGCGACAGGGGTATCTACAATGAGCAGTTCTTC,CASSDRGIYNEQFF
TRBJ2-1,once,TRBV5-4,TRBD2,TGTGCCAGCAGCTTGCGTCGGGGGGGCTCTTTAGGGCAGCAGTTCTTC,CASSLRRGGSLGQQFF
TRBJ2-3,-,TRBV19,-,TGTGCCAGTAGTATCCCGGGGGGCACAGATACGCAGTATTTT,CASSIPGGTDTQYF
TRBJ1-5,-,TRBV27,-,TGTGCCAGCAGTTCACGGAGCAATCAGCCCCAGCATTTT,CASSSRSNQPQHF
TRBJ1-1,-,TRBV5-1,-,TGCGCCAGCAGCTCCAAGGGACACCAGAACACTGAAGCTTTCTTT,CASSSKGHQNTEAFF
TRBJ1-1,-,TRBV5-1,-,TGCGCCAGCCGACCATTCGACAGGTCCACTGAAGCTTTCTTT,CASRPFDRSTEAFF
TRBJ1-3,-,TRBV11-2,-,TGTGCCAGCAGCTTGCTGACAGGCGCTAGAGGAAACACCATATATTTT,CASSLLTGARGNTIYF
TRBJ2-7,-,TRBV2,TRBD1,TGTGCCAGCAGCCCGACAGGGATATCCTACGAGCAGTACTTC,CASSPTGISYEQYF
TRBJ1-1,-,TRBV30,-,TGTGCCTGGTCCCCAGGGTTTGACACTGAAGCTTTCTTT,CAWSPGFDTEAFF
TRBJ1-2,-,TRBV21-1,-,TGTGCCAGCAGCAAAGATTGGGGAGATAGCTATGGCTACACCTTC,CASSKDWGDSYGYTF
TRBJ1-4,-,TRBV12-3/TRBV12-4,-,TGTGCCAGCAGTTTTCGAGAGGGTGAAAAACTGTTTTTT,CASSFREGEKLFF
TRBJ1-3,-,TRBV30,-,TGTGGGCGGGCGGGGGAGGCTGGAAACACCATATATTTT,CGRAGEAGNTIYF
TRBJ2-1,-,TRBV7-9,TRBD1,TGTGCCAGCAGCTTAGCGGGGACAGGGGGGTACTACAATGAGCAGTTCTTC,CASSLAGTGGYYNEQFF